What follows are 28 T cell receptor beta chains derived from one specimen sequenced in a study of CD8+ T cells in alopecia areata. cDNA reverse transcribed from extracted RNA served as the sequencing template. Generated by immunoSEQ multiplex PCR, the TCRdb table keeps only in-frame clones and is missing some. The sample yields just over 150,000 clones, just over 65% seen once. Treatment reported: oral pan-JAK inhibitor, 5-10 mg twice daily. Specimen: CD4+ T cells sorted from blood, collected at week 4, from a patient treated with tofacitinib. Receptor source: a human donor with alopecia areata.

V and J are TRBV30 and TRBJ2-3; tentatively, D is TRBD1 (6 bases). The germline V gene encodes CDR1 GTSNPN and CDR2 SVGIG (reference sequence). The CDR3 is 14 amino acids. Trimming took 1 base from V and 10 from J, leaving 18 bases between them. The CDR3 DNA follows: TGTGCCTGGAGTGCCCTATTGGGGGCCGGTGCGCAGTATTTT. This gives the protein CAWSALLGAGAQYF.

In the case of this clone: This CDR3 is also generated by other DNA sequences in the sample. The chain uses TRBV29-1 and TRBJ2-3; D unclear. Germline V gene lookup returns CDR1 SQVTM and CDR2 ANQGSEA. The CDR3 length is 12 residues. Trimming left V 6 bases short and J 1 base short, with 8 bases between. The CDR3 bases are TGCAGCGTCGACCCGGGCACAGATACGCAGTATTTT. Translation: CSVDPGTDTQYF.

This clone was picked up a small number of times. This chain joins TRBV27 and TRBJ1-4; 8 bases agree with TRBD1. The CDR3 spans 14 residues. V dropped 3 bases and J dropped 8; count of bases not matched to a gene: 5. Germline values: CDR1 MNHEY, CDR2 SMNVEV (reference sequence). The CDR3 here is CASSFGQGREKLFF. CDR3 in DNA: TGTGCCAGCAGTTTCGGACAGGGCCGGGAAAAACTGTTTTTT.

This chain connects TRBV29-1 to TRBJ2-5; D might be TRBD1 (6 bases). The ends were cut back, 6 bases at V and 1 base at J, with 12 bases in the middle. CDR3 length equals 13 residues. Per the germline V gene, CDR1 is SQVTM and CDR2 is ANQGSEA. CDR3 loop: CSVVTGIQETQYF. DNA for the CDR3: TGCAGCGTAGTGACAGGCATCCAAGAGACCCAGTACTTC.

This chain connects TRBV29-1 to TRBJ2-2; the D gene is possibly TRBD2 (6 bases). The V gene lost 6 bases and the J gene lost 7 bases, with 18 bases spanning the gap. The CDR3 consists of 14 residues. CDR1 and CDR2 (germline): SQVTM, ANQGSEA. The CDR3 sequence is CSVLTGDGFGELFF. CDR3 sequence (DNA): TGCAGCGTCCTGACGGGGGACGGGTTCGGGGAGCTGTTTTTT.

The rearrangement links TRBV30 to TRBJ2-5; tentative D call: TRBD1 (6 bases). Germline V gives CDR1 GTSNPN, CDR2 SVGIG (reference sequence). Trimming cost V 7 bases and J 6 bases, with 12 bases left between them. CDR3 length: 11 residues. The DNA for the CDR3 is TGTGCCTACTCAGGGGTAAAGACCCAGTACTTC. The encoded protein is CAYSGVKTQYF.

The rearrangement links TRBV6-6 to TRBJ1-4, with TRBD1 matching over 9 bases. Germline V lookup: CDR1 MNHNY, CDR2 SVGAGI (reference sequence). There are 14 residues in the CDR3. The junction had 7 bases not matched to a gene; V was cut back by 6 bases and J by 8 bases. DNA of the CDR3: TGTGCCAGCAGATCCGGGACAGGGATGGAAAAACTGTTTTTT. It translates to CASRSGTGMEKLFF.

The chain links TRBV15 to TRBJ2-5; the match to TRBD1 covers 10 bases. Germline V lookup: CDR1 LNHNV, CDR2 YYDKDF (reference sequence). The CDR3 contains 17 residues. V lost 6 bases to trimming and J lost 2 bases; unmatched junction nucleotides: 12. The CDR3 reads CATRSQTGGRFQETQYF. DNA of the CDR3: TGTGCCACCAGGTCTCAGACAGGGGGCAGATTTCAAGAGACCCAGTACTTC.

This clone was seen a single time. This chain links TRBV11-1 with TRBJ1-2, with 10 bases fitting TRBD1. The germline CDR1 and CDR2 sequences are SGHAT and FQDESV (reference sequence). Trimming at V came to 3 bases and at J to 9 bases, leaving 4 bases not matched to a gene. The CDR3 runs 13 residues. The CDR3 protein is CASSLRQGASYTF. The CDR3 bases are TGTGCCAGCAGCTTGCGACAGGGGGCGAGCTACACCTTC.

Concerning this clone: One junction end disagrees with the germline gene, perhaps due to a read error. The gene calls are TRBV25-1 and TRBJ2-3; D uncertain. The CDR3 covers 15 residues. CDR1 is MGHDK, CDR2 SYGVNS, per germline. CDR3 sequence: CASSYLLGSTDTQYF. CDR3 DNA: TGTGCAAGCAGTTACCTTTTGGGGAGCACAGATACGCAGTATTTT.

This clone was recorded a few times. The V and J genes are TRBV29-1 and TRBJ1-5, with a tentative D call TRBD1 (6 bases). V lost 4 bases to trimming and J lost 9 bases, with 16 bases between them. Germline CDR1 is SQVTM and CDR2 is ANQGSEA. CDR3 length: 13 residues. In nucleotides, the CDR3 is TGCAGCGTTGGCCCGGGGGCCACGGGGCCCCAGCATTTT. This gives the protein CSVGPGATGPQHF.

The chain links TRBV27 to TRBJ1-1; 9 bases agree with TRBD1. Trimming removed 6 bases from V and 5 bases from J; junction bases left unmatched: 7. This CDR3 spans 14 amino acids. CDR1 MNHEY and CDR2 SMNVEV come from the germline V gene (reference sequence). Here the CDR3 DNA reads TGTGCCAGCAGCAAAACGACAGGGGGGACTGAAGCTTTCTTT. It yields the protein CASSKTTGGTEAFF.

J is TRBJ2-1 and V is TRBV15; D may be TRBD1 (6 bases). With 8 bases removed from V and 6 bases from J, the gap between germline ends came to 14 bases. The CDR3 spans 13 residues. Germline values: CDR1 LNHNV, CDR2 YYDKDF (reference sequence). The CDR3 spells CATGTGFANEQFF. The CDR3 DNA sequence: TGTGCCACCGGCACAGGGTTCGCCAATGAGCAGTTCTTC. The entire variable domain, with the rest obtained from reference TRBV15 and TRBJ2-1, is as follows: DAMVIQNPRYQVTQFGKPVTLSCSQTLNHNVMYWYQQKSSQAPKLLFHYYDKDFNNEADTPDNFQSRRPNTSFCFLDIRSPGLGDTAMYLCATGTGFANEQFFGPGTRLTVL.

The chain has TRBV4-3 and TRBJ1-4; D may be TRBD1 (5 bases). The CDR3 is made up of 16 amino acids. CDR1 is LGHNA and CDR2 is YSLEER in the germline V gene. V gave up 4 bases and J gave up 8 bases, with 20 bases separating them. CDR3 nucleotide sequence: TGCGCCAGCAGCCCCCAAAAGGGGTTTTCAGGGGAAAAACTGTTTTTT. As protein: CASSPQKGFSGEKLFF.

The sample holds a few counts of this clone. The V and J genes are TRBV29-1 and TRBJ2-6; D not certain. The CDR3 loop spans 13 amino acids. Germline assignment: CDR1 SQVTM and CDR2 ANQGSEA. Trimming took 4 bases from V and 0 from J, leaving 4 bases between them. CDR3 nucleotide sequence: TGCAGCGTTGCCACCTCTGGGGCCAACGTCCTGACTTTC. It yields the protein CSVATSGANVLTF. The full variable domain, rest sourced from reference TRBV29-1 and TRBJ2-6, is SAVISQKPSRDICQRGTSLTIQCQVDSQVTMMFWYRQQPGQSLTLIATANQGSEATYESGFVIDKFPISRPNLTFSTLTVSNMSPEDSSIYLCSVATSGANVLTFGAGSRLTVL.

J is TRBJ1-4 and V is TRBV9; D gene unclear. The CDR3 contains 11 residues. CDR1 is SGDLS, CDR2 YYNGEE, per germline. V was pared by 0 bases and J by 8 bases, with 2 bases between. This CDR3 is CASSVVEKLFF. The CDR3 region has the DNA TGTGCCAGCAGCGTAGTGGAAAAACTGTTTTTT.

This clone showed up just a few times. V usage is TRBV7-9 and J usage is TRBJ1-1; no reliable D call. V lost 3 bases to trimming and J lost 1 base, with 9 bases between them. Germline V CDR1 and CDR2: SEHNR, FQNEAQ (reference sequence). The CDR3 runs to 14 residues. The CDR3 sequence is CASSFGLGNTEAFF. The CDR3 bases are TGTGCCAGCAGCTTTGGTCTCGGGAACACTGAAGCTTTCTTT.

This clone was detected only a few times. The chain links TRBV7-3 to TRBJ2-5, with a weak D call TRBD1 (5 bases). CDR3 size: 15 residues. Trimming left V 2 bases short and J 2 bases short, with 12 bases between. Germline CDR1 and CDR2: SGHTA and FQGTGA. The CDR3 loop reads CASSLQGSGQETQYF. The CDR3 DNA reads as TGTGCCAGCAGCTTACAGGGTTCAGGGCAAGAGACCCAGTACTTC.

The chain links TRBV29-1 to TRBJ1-2, with D possibly TRBD1 on 5 matching bases. Germline-derived CDR1 and CDR2 are SQVTM and ANQGSEA. V lost 6 bases, J lost 7 bases, and 15 bases lay in between. CDR3 length equals 12 residues. CDR3 in DNA: TGCAGCGTCGTCACCCCAGGGTTTGGCTACACCTTC. Protein product: CSVVTPGFGYTF.

The chain is built from TRBV29-1 and TRBJ1-2; D is perhaps TRBD1 (6 bases). Germline V gives CDR1 SQVTM, CDR2 ANQGSEA. Trimming left V 6 bases short and J 9 bases short, with 17 bases between. This CDR3 is 12 amino acids long. The CDR3 sequence: CSVEGGGVSYTF. DNA for the CDR3: TGCAGCGTAGAGGGGGGGGGCGTAAGCTACACCTTC.

Only a few counts were recorded for this clone. V and J are TRBV7-9 and TRBJ1-3, with D maybe TRBD1 (5 bases). CDR3 length: 15 amino acids. CDR1 is SEHNR and CDR2 is FQNEAQ in the germline V gene (reference sequence). V gave up 1 base and J gave up 2 bases, with 9 bases separating them. The CDR3 nucleotides are TGTGCCAGCAGCTTAGAACAGGCAACTGGAAACACCATATATTTT. Its translation: CASSLEQATGNTIYF.

The chain carries TRBV5-4 and TRBJ2-5; D is perhaps TRBD2 (5 bases). Germline V gene lookup returns CDR1 SGHNT and CDR2 YYREEE (reference sequence). The CDR3 contains 17 residues. Trimming shortened V by 0 bases and J by 0 bases, and 15 bases separated the two germline ends. CDR3 bases: TGTGCCAGCAGCTTGGTCTTCGGTAGAGGGAACCAAGAGACCCAGTACTTC. Protein sequence: CASSLVFGRGNQETQYF. Together with reference TRBV5-4 and TRBJ2-5, the CDR3 gives the full variable domain: ETGVTQSPTHLIKTRGQQVTLRCSSQSGHNTVSWYQQALGQGPQFIFQYYREEENGRGNFPPRFSGLQFPNYSSELNVNALELDDSALYLCASSLVFGRGNQETQYFGPGTRLLVL.

V gene TRBV10-3 combines with J gene TRBJ2-4, with unresolved D. Germline V gives CDR1 ENHRY, CDR2 SYGVKD. V was shortened by 2 bases and J by 7 bases, with 15 bases between the two germline ends. The CDR3 consists of 15 residues. For the CDR3, the DNA is TGTGCCATCAGTGAGGCCGACGGTGATGGGAACATTCAGTACTTC. As protein: CAISEADGDGNIQYF.

The chain couples TRBV25-1 to TRBJ2-7; D is possibly TRBD1 or TRBD2 (5 bases each). The V end was cut by 2 bases, the J end by 2 bases, with 7 bases between. Germline CDR1 MGHDK, CDR2 SYGVNS. CDR3 size: 13 residues. CDR3 nucleotides: TGTGCCAGCAGTGAAGGGACCCCCTACGAGCAGTACTTC. Amino acid sequence: CASSEGTPYEQYF.

The chain has TRBV6-5 and TRBJ1-1, with TRBD1 matching 10 bases. CDR1 MNHEY and CDR2 SVGAGI come from the germline V gene. The CDR3 consists of 15 residues. J gave up 4 bases and V 2 bases, and 4 bases lay outside the gene matches. In nucleotides, the CDR3 is TGTGCCAGCAGTTACGATAGGACAGGGGGCACTGAAGCTTTCTTT. Amino acid sequence: CASSYDRTGGTEAFF.

V and J are TRBV30 and TRBJ2-3, with a possible D match to TRBD1 (6 bases). The germline CDR1 and CDR2 sequences are GTSNPN and SVGIG (reference sequence). Trimming removed 1 base at V and 2 bases at J, with 13 bases between. The length of the CDR3 is 15 residues. The CDR3 protein is CAWSGSGHFTDTQYF. CDR3 bases: TGTGCCTGGAGTGGTTCGGGACACTTCACAGATACGCAGTATTTT.

The chain carries TRBV30 and TRBJ2-7; 10 bases fit TRBD2. The trim removed 5 bases at V and 4 bases at J, leaving 5 bases unmatched. The CDR3 has 13 residues. Looked up from germline, CDR1 is GTSNPN and CDR2 is SVGIG (reference sequence). The CDR3 protein is CAWSAGGKYEQYF. CDR3 in DNA: TGTGCCTGGTCAGCGGGGGGGAAGTACGAGCAGTACTTC.

This clone has just a few counts. V gene TRBV11-2 combines with J gene TRBJ2-3, with D perhaps matching TRBD2 (7 bases). This CDR3 is 17 amino acids long. Germline values: CDR1 SGHAT, CDR2 FQNNGV. The V end was cut by 3 bases, the J end by 5 bases, with 21 bases between. CDR3: CASSFIGGQPGGDTQYF. The CDR3 bases are TGTGCCAGCAGCTTTATCGGTGGACAGCCGGGGGGAGATACGCAGTATTTT.